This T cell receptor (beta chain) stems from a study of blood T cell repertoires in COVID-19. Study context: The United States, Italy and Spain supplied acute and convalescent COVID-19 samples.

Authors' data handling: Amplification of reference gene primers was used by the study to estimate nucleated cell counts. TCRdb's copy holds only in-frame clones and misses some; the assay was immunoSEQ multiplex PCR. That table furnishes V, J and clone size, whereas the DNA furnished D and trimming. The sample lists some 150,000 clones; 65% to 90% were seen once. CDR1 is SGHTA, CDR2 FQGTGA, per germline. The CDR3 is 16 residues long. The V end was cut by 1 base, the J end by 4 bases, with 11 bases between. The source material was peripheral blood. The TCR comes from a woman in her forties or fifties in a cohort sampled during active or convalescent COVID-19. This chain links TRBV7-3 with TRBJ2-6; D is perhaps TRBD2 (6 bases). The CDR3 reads CASSLSPEGGANVLTF. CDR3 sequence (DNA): TGTGCCAGCAGCTTAAGTCCGGAGGGCGGGGCCAACGTCCTGACTTTC.